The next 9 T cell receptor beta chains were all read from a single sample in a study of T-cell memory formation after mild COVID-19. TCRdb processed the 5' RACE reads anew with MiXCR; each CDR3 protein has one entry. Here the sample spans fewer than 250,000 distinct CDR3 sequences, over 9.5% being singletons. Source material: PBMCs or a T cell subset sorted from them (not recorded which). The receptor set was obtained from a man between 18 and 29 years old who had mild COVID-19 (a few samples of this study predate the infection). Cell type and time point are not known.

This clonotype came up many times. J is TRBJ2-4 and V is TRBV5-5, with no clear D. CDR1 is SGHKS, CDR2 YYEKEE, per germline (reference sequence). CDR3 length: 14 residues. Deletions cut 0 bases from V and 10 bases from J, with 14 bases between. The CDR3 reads CASSLDDNGRIQYF. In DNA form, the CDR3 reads TGTGCCAGCAGCTTGGATGACAATGGAAGGATTCAGTACTTC.

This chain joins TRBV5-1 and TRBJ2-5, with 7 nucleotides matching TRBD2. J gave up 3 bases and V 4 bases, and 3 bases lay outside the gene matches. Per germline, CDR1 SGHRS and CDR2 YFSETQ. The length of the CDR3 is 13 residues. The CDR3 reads CASSASGKETQYF. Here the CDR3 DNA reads TGCGCCAGCAGCGCTAGCGGTAAAGAGACCCAGTACTTC.

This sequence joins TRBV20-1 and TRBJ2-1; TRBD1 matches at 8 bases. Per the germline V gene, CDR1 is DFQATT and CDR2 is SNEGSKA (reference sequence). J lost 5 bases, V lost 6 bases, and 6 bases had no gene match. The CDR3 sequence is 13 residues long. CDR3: CSATEDRDNEQFF. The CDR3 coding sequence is TGCAGTGCCACAGAGGACAGGGACAATGAGCAGTTCTTC.

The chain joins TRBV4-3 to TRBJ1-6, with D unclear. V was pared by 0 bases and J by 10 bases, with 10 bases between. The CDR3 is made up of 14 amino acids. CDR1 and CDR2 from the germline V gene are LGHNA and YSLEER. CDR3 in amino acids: CASSQEGRGSPLHF. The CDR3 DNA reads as TGCGCCAGCAGCCAAGAAGGTCGCGGCTCACCCCTCCACTTT.

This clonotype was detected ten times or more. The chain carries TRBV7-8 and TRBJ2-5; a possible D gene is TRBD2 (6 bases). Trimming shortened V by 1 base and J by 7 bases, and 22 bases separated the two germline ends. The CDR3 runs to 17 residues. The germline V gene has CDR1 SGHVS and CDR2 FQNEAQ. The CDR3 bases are TGTGCCAGCAGCTTAGATCTACTAGCCCGCGGCGAAGGGACCCAGTACTTC. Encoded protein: CASSLDLLARGEGTQYF.

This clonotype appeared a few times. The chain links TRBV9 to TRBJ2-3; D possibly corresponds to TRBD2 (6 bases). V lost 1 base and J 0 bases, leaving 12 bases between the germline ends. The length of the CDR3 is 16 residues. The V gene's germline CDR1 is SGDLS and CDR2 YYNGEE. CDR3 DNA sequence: TGTGCCAGCAGCGTACGCGGGACCCCTAGCACAGATACGCAGTATTTT. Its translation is CASSVRGTPSTDTQYF.

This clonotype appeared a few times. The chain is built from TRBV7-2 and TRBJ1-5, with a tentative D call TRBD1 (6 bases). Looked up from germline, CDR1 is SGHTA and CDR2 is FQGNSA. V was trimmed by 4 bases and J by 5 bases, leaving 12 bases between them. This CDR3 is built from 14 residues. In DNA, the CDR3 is TGTGCCAGCAGCTACCAGGCAGGGGATCAGCCCCAGCATTTT. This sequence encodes CASSYQAGDQPQHF. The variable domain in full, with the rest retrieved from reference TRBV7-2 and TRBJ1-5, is GAGVSQSPSNKVTEKGKDVELRCDPISGHTALYWYRQSLGQGLEFLIYFQGNSAPDKSGLPSDRFSAERTGGSVSTLTIQRTQQEDSAVYLCASSYQAGDQPQHFGDGTRLSIL.

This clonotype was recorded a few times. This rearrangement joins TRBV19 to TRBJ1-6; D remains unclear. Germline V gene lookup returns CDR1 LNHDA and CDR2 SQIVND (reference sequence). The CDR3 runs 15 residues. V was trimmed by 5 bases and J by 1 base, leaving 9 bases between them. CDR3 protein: CASSPSRSYNSPLHF. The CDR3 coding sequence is TGTGCCAGTAGTCCCTCGCGGTCCTATAATTCACCCCTCCACTTT.

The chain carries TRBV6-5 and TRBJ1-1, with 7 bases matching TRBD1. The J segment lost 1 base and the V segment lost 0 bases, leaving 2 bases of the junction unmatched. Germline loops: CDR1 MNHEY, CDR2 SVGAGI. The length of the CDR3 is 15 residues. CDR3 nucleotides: TGTGCCAGCAGTTACTCGGGACAGCCGAACACTGAAGCTTTCTTT. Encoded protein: CASSYSGQPNTEAFF.